The 20 T cell receptor beta chains in this list originate from one sample, sequenced in a study of T cell changes during pregnancy in multiple sclerosis. Using immunoSEQ multiplex PCR, the repertoire was profiled, and TCRdb retains in-frame clones only, with some absent. The table includes about 92,000 clones, approximately 92% detected once. The source material was peripheral blood, sampled in the first trimester of pregnancy. Receptors originate from a female donor with multiple sclerosis, enrolled in a pregnancy study.

The chain carries TRBV9 and TRBJ2-7, with 7 bases that match TRBD1. CDR1 is SGDLS, CDR2 YYNGEE, per germline. Unmatched junction bases numbered 10, after V lost 0 bases and J lost 4 bases. The CDR3 length is 16 residues. The CDR3 protein is CASSVETGPQHYEQYF. The CDR3 nucleotides read TGTGCCAGCAGCGTAGAGACAGGGCCACAACATTACGAGCAGTACTTC.

This chain connects TRBV27 to TRBJ1-2; 9 positions agree with TRBD1. CDR1 MNHEY and CDR2 SMNVEV come from the germline V gene (reference sequence). This CDR3 region has 13 residues. The V gene end was trimmed by 3 bases and the J gene end by 8 bases; junction bases not matched to a gene: 4. CDR3 sequence (DNA): TGTGCCAGCAGTTTGACAGGGGGAGGGGGCTACACCTTC. Its translation is CASSLTGGGGYTF.

J is TRBJ2-2 and V is TRBV5-4, with D perhaps matching TRBD2 (5 bases). V shed 4 bases and J shed 1 base, with 14 bases lying between them. Germline loops: CDR1 SGHNT, CDR2 YYREEE (reference sequence). This CDR3 region has 16 residues. CDR3 nucleotides: TGTGCCAGCAGCCCAGCGGACCGACGGAACACCGGGGAGCTGTTTTTT. It codes for CASSPADRRNTGELFF. Drawing the rest from reference TRBV5-4 and TRBJ2-2, the complete variable domain is ETGVTQSPTHLIKTRGQQVTLRCSSQSGHNTVSWYQQALGQGPQFIFQYYREEENGRGNFPPRFSGLQFPNYSSELNVNALELDDSALYLCASSPADRRNTGELFFGEGSRLTVL.

The chain combines TRBV11-3 with TRBJ2-7, with D possibly TRBD2 on 7 matching bases. CDR3 size: 18 residues. V dropped 0 bases and J dropped 3 bases, with 21 bases sitting between them. CDR1 is SGHNT, CDR2 YENEEA, per germline. CDR3: CASSLDRQRGDILYEQYF. The CDR3 DNA sequence: TGTGCCAGCAGCTTAGATAGGCAACGGGGGGACATTCTCTACGAGCAGTACTTC.

The rearrangement joins TRBV6-1 to TRBJ1-2; D not resolved. The CDR3 is 13 amino acids. The V end was cut by 2 bases, the J end by 5 bases, with 9 bases between. From germline, CDR1 is MNHNS and CDR2 SASEGT. CDR3 region: CASSEIIRYGYTF. For the CDR3, the DNA is TGTGCCAGCAGTGAAATTATTCGTTATGGCTACACCTTC.

There are a few counts of this clone. The chain combines TRBV2 with TRBJ1-5; D unclear. Germline CDR1 reads SNHLY; CDR2 reads FYNNEI. Trimming removed 6 bases at V and 3 bases at J, with 6 bases between. The CDR3 runs to 12 residues. The CDR3 nucleotides are TGTGCCAGCAGGCAGGACAATCAGCCCCAGCATTTT. Translating gives CASRQDNQPQHF.

The V and J genes are TRBV6-5 and TRBJ2-7; a weak D match, TRBD1 (5 bases). Germline-derived CDR1 and CDR2 are MNHEY and SVGAGI. V was clipped by 8 bases and J by 1 base, with 9 bases between them. CDR3 length equals 12 residues. For the CDR3, the DNA is TGTGCCAGCCACGACAGTTCCTACGAGCAGTACTTC. Amino acid sequence: CASHDSSYEQYF.

The CDR3 nucleotides read TGTGCCAGTAGTATAATCCCCCTCGCCGGGGAGCTGTTTTTT. This codes for CASSIIPLAGELFF. The J gene is TRBJ2-2, the V gene TRBV19; D not resolved. This CDR3 contains 14 residues. Germline CDR1 LNHDA, CDR2 SQIVND (reference sequence). Trimming stripped 2 bases from V and 6 bases from J, with 10 bases between.

The J gene is TRBJ2-2, the V gene TRBV10-2; 8 positions match TRBD2. The CDR3 runs to 16 residues. Germline V gene lookup returns CDR1 WSHSY and CDR2 SAAADI. V dropped 6 bases and J dropped 4; count of bases not matched to a gene: 10. Here the CDR3 reads CASRASVLAGTGELFF. The DNA of the CDR3 is TGCGCCAGCAGGGCTTCGGTTCTAGCGGGCACCGGGGAGCTGTTTTTT.

As regards this clone: Other DNA sequences in this specimen translate into the identical CDR3. The rearrangement links TRBV9 to TRBJ1-5; D is perhaps TRBD1 (5 bases). CDR3 size: 15 residues. Looked up from germline, CDR1 is SGDLS and CDR2 is YYNGEE. V gave up 0 bases and J gave up 2 bases, with 9 bases separating them. The CDR3 DNA follows: TGTGCCAGCAGCGTAGGGGGAGGGGGCAATCAGCCCCAGCATTTT. Its protein product is CASSVGGGGNQPQHF.

The chain is built from TRBV5-1 and TRBJ1-1, with a tentative D call TRBD1 (6 bases). V was pared by 4 bases and J by 5 bases, with 15 bases between. CDR3 length: 14 residues. Per the germline V gene, CDR1 is SGHRS and CDR2 is YFSETQ. CDR3 amino acids: CASSGYRESTEAFF. CDR3 coding DNA: TGCGCCAGCAGCGGGTACAGGGAATCGACTGAAGCTTTCTTT.

This sequence joins TRBV9 and TRBJ2-3, with unresolved D. Germline values: CDR1 SGDLS, CDR2 YYNGEE. Trimming stripped 0 bases from V and 3 bases from J, with 5 bases between. The CDR3 has 13 residues. In DNA, the CDR3 is TGTGCCAGCAGCGTAGTCACAACAGATACGCAGTATTTT. Protein sequence: CASSVVTTDTQYF.

The gene calls are TRBV7-6 and TRBJ2-3; D may be TRBD1 (5 bases). The CDR3 extends over 15 amino acids. Looked up from germline, CDR1 is SGHVS and CDR2 is FNYEAQ. Deletions cut 2 bases from V and 4 bases from J, with 13 bases between. The DNA for the CDR3 is TGTGCCAGCAGCTTAAATAGCAGGGCGCCAGATACGCAGTATTTT. Translation: CASSLNSRAPDTQYF.

This chain connects TRBV9 to TRBJ2-1, with D unclear. This CDR3 region has 12 residues. The V end was cut by 0 bases, the J end by 10 bases, with 8 bases between. Germline CDR1 reads SGDLS; CDR2 reads YYNGEE. CDR3 in amino acids: CASSVGSSEQFF. The CDR3 bases are TGTGCCAGCAGCGTAGGTAGCTCCGAGCAGTTCTTC.

The chain combines TRBV25-1 with TRBJ1-2; perhaps TRBD1 as D (5 bases). Germline V lookup: CDR1 MGHDK, CDR2 SYGVNS. V was shortened by 10 bases and J by 4 bases, with 7 bases between the two germline ends. This CDR3 has 10 residues. CDR3 in amino acids: CATQGYGYTF. Here the CDR3 DNA reads TGTGCCACCCAGGGCTATGGCTACACCTTC.

The chain carries TRBV7-3 and TRBJ1-5; possibly TRBD1 for D (5 bases). CDR3 size: 15 residues. Between the trimmed V and J ends, which lost 0 bases and 5 bases, there was a span of 11 bases. Germline V gives CDR1 SGHTA, CDR2 FQGTGA. The DNA for the CDR3 is TGTGCCAGCAGCTTAACCCAGGGTGAGGATCAGCCCCAGCATTTT. Protein product: CASSLTQGEDQPQHF. Full variable domain (outside the CDR3, taken from reference TRBV7-3 and TRBJ1-5): GAGVSQTPSNKVTEKGKYVELRCDPISGHTALYWYRQSLGQGPEFLIYFQGTGAADDSGLPNDRFFAVRPEGSVSTLKIQRTERGDSAVYLCASSLTQGEDQPQHFGDGTRLSIL.

This clone was detected only a few times. This chain joins TRBV27 and TRBJ2-7; 8 bases align to TRBD1. The germline V gene encodes CDR1 MNHEY and CDR2 SMNVEV (reference sequence). The CDR3 runs to 13 residues. The V and J ends lost 6 bases and 4 bases, in that order; junction bases with no gene match: 5. The CDR3 sequence is CASRDQGAYEQYF. For the CDR3, the DNA is TGTGCCAGCAGAGACCAGGGGGCGTACGAGCAGTACTTC.

The chain combines TRBV5-5 with TRBJ1-5; D remains unclear. V was shortened by 0 bases and J by 5 bases, with 9 bases between the two germline ends. Germline CDR1 is SGHKS and CDR2 is YYEKEE (reference sequence). There are 14 residues in the CDR3. CDR3: CASSLGSGDQPQHF. The CDR3 DNA reads TGTGCCAGCAGCTTGGGGTCGGGTGATCAGCCCCAGCATTTT.

J is TRBJ2-7 and V is TRBV7-9; TRBD1 agrees at 9 bases. The junction had 3 bases not matched to a gene; V was cut back by 5 bases and J by 1 base. Germline V gives CDR1 SEHNR, CDR2 FQNEAQ (reference sequence). CDR3 length equals 14 residues. CDR3 loop: CASSRQGVSYEQYF. The CDR3 DNA reads as TGTGCCAGCAGCCGACAGGGGGTTTCCTACGAGCAGTACTTC.

The CDR3 DNA is TGTGCCAGCAGACATACTAGCGTTAGCACAGATACGCAGTATTTT. This gives the protein CASRHTSVSTDTQYF. The rearrangement links TRBV6-6 to TRBJ2-3; TRBD2 agrees at 7 bases. The CDR3 sequence is 15 residues long. V lost 6 bases and J lost 0; bases outside the gene matches: 6. Germline CDR1 MNHNY, CDR2 SVGAGI (reference sequence).